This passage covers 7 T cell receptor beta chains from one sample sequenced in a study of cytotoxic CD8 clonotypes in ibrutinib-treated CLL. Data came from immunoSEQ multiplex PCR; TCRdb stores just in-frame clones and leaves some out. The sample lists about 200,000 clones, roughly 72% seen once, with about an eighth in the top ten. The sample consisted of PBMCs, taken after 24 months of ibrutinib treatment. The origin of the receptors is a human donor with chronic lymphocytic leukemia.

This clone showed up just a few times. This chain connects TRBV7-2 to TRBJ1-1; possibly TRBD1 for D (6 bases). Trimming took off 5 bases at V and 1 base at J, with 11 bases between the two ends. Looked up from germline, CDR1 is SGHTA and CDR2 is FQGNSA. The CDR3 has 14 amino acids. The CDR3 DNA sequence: TGTGCCAGCAGCCCAGGACAGAAGAACACTGAAGCTTTCTTT. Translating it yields CASSPGQKNTEAFF. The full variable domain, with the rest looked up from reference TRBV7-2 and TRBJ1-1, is GAGVSQSPSNKVTEKGKDVELRCDPISGHTALYWYRQSLGQGLEFLIYFQGNSAPDKSGLPSDRFSAERTGGSVSTLTIQRTQQEDSAVYLCASSPGQKNTEAFFGQGTRLTVV.

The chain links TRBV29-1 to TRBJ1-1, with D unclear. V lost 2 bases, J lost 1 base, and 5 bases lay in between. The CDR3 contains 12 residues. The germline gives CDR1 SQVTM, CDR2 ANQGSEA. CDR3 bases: TGCAGCGTTGAATCGGGGAACACTGAAGCTTTCTTT. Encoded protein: CSVESGNTEAFF. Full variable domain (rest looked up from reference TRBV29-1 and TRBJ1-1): SAVISQKPSRDICQRGTSLTIQCQVDSQVTMMFWYRQQPGQSLTLIATANQGSEATYESGFVIDKFPISRPNLTFSTLTVSNMSPEDSSIYLCSVESGNTEAFFGQGTRLTVV.

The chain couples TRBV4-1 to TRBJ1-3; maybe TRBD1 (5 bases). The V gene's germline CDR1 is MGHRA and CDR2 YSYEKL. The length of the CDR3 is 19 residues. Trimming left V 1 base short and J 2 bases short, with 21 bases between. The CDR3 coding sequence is TGCGCCAGCAGCCAAGTATCGTCATGGGCAGGGATAGCTGGAAACACCATATATTTT. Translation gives CASSQVSSWAGIAGNTIYF.

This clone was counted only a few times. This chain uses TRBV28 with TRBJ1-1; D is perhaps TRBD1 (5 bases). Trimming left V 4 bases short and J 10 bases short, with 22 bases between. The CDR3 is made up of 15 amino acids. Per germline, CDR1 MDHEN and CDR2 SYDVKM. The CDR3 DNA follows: TGTGCCAGCAGTTCCCATTACCGGGACTATAATGTAGCTTTCTTT. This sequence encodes CASSSHYRDYNVAFF. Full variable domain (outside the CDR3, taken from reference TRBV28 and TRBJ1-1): DVKVTQSSRYLVKRTGEKVFLECVQDMDHENMFWYRQDPGLGLRLIYFSYDVKMKEKGDIPEGYSVSREKKERFSLILESASTNQTSMYLCASSSHYRDYNVAFFGQGTRLTVV.

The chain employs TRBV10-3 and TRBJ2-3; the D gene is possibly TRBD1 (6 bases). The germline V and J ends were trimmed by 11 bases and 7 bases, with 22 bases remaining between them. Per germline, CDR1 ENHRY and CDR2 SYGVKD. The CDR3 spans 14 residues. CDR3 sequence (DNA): TGTGCCGCCTCTAGGGGGTTGGGAGAACATACGCAGTATTTT. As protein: CAASRGLGEHTQYF.

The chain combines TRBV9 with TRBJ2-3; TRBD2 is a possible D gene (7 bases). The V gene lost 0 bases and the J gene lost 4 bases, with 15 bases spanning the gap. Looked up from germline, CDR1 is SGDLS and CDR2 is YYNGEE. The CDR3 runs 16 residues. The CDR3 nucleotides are TGTGCCAGCAGCGTAGGGGAGGGGGTGAGGGCAGATACGCAGTATTTT. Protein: CASSVGEGVRADTQYF.

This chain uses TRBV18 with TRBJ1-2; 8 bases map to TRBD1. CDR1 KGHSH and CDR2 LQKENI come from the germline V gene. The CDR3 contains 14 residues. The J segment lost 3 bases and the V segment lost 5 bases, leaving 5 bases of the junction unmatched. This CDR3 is CASSGDRGDYGYTF. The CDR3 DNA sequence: TGTGCCAGCTCAGGTGACAGGGGTGACTATGGCTACACCTTC.